This is a list of T cell receptor beta chains from one sample in a study of early T cells in non-severe SARS-CoV-2 infection. In TCRdb, the 5' RACE reads were re-called with MiXCR into one record per CDR3 protein. The sample lists 55,000 to 85,000 distinct CDR3 sequences; roughly 13% were seen once. The sequenced material came from whole blood. The origin of the receptors is an adult who was a healthcare worker with PCR-confirmed SARS-CoV-2 infection or an uninfected control (not recorded which). The CDR3 runs from the conserved cysteine through the conserved F or W. D genes are given only for firm matches. Size tells how often a clone was seen (once, few, many) or the class of an expanded clone, and some rows leave it out.

NA,TRBV4-1,TRBJ2-3,13,NA,CASSQERRDTQYF,TGCGCCAGCAGCCAAGAGAGACGAGATACGCAGTATTTT
NA,TRBV5-1,TRBJ1-3,14,few,CASSSRGPGNTIYF,TGCGCCAGCAGCTCCCGGGGACCTGGAAACACCATATATTTT
NA,TRBV6-1,TRBJ1-5,15,few,CASSEPARSNQPQHF,TGTGCCAGCAGTGAACCCGCCAGAAGCAATCAGCCCCAGCATTTT
TRBD1,TRBV2,TRBJ2-5,13,few,CASRRGREETQYF,TGTGCCAGCAGAAGGGGGCGCGAAGAGACCCAGTACTTC
TRBD1,TRBV25-1,TRBJ1-4,15,NA,CASSDPGQADKKLFF,TGTGCCAGCAGTGACCCGGGACAGGCGGACAAAAAACTGTTTTTT
NA,TRBV10-3,TRBJ2-2,11,few,CAISFTGELFF,TGTGCCATCAGTTTCACCGGGGAGCTGTTTTTT
NA,TRBV7-3,TRBJ1-6,13,many,CASSPSYNSPLHF,TGTGCCAGCAGCCCCTCCTATAATTCACCCCTCCACTTT
NA,TRBV9,TRBJ2-3,16,NA,CASSARNVEPTDTQYF,TGTGCCAGCAGCGCTAGGAACGTGGAACCCACAGATACGCAGTATTTT
NA,TRBV7-8,TRBJ2-1,15,NA,CASSLRGGRYNEQFF,TGTGCCAGCAGCTTACGCGGGGGCCGCTACAATGAGCAGTTCTTC
NA,TRBV7-9,TRBJ2-1,15,once,CASPEGTSSYNEQFF,TGTGCCAGCCCAGAGGGGACCAGCTCCTACAATGAGCAGTTCTTC
NA,TRBV29-1,TRBJ1-1,12,NA,CSVAAANTEAFF,TGCAGCGTTGCGGCAGCGAACACTGAAGCTTTCTTT